This is a list of T cell receptor beta chains from one sample in a study of radiotherapy plus CTLA-4 blockade in lung cancer. The table came from immunoSEQ multiplex PCR; TCRdb's copy has only in-frame clones and leaves some out. The sample has about 45,000 clones, around 69% seen once; the top ten hold 8.3%. The sample consisted of peripheral blood, taken from a patient treated with radiotherapy plus ipilimumab. The origin of the receptors is a human donor with non-small cell lung cancer who had stable disease on radiotherapy plus ipilimumab. Both conserved end residues are part of each CDR3. Fields, in order: CDR3 length, V gene, J gene, CDR3 protein.

15	TRBV5-4	TRBJ2-1	CASSFGRSSYNEQFF
13	TRBV13	TRBJ1-2	CASSLKRDSGYTF
15	TRBV7-4	TRBJ1-5	CASSLVGTQNQPQHF
14	TRBV9	TRBJ1-1	CASSVDQENTEAFF
13	TRBV7-7	TRBJ2-1	CASSLSADNEQFF
18	TRBV23-1	TRBJ1-2	CASSQTPLPRQGSYGYTF
15	TRBV6-5	TRBJ1-1	CASTQDRRTLRGAFF
14	TRBV5-1	TRBJ1-2	CASSLGQGIYGYTF
13	TRBV13	TRBJ2-7	CASREQTGGEQYF
14	TRBV5-6	TRBJ1-5	CASRGTGGSQPQHF
15	TRBV4-3	TRBJ1-5	CASSQTRQGAQPQHF
15	TRBV19	TRBJ1-2	CASRDAGTGLYGYTF
13	TRBV7-7	TRBJ2-1	CASSLASGDKQFF
16	TRBV19	TRBJ2-7	CATPPWSRDSPGEQYF
15	TRBV19	TRBJ2-5	CASSTGTTRGETQYF